This entry features one TCR beta chain sequence. Cells stained for CD3, CD4, CD8, CD45RA and CD27 were sorted into four subsets. The beta constant-region primer was an equimolar mix of two oligonucleotides covering TRBC1 and TRBC2. TCRdb independently ran MiXCR on the UMI-ligation and nested PCR reads; one entry per CDR3 protein. The sample shows 120,000 to 150,000 distinct CDR3 sequences, approximately 15% of them seen only once. This specimen comes from a study of naive and memory T cell subsets. CDR1 and CDR2 from the germline V gene are SNHLY and FYNNEI. Trimming at V came to 9 bases and at J to 2 bases, leaving 1 base not matched to a gene. This CDR3 is built from 12 residues.

V usage is TRBV2 and J usage is TRBJ2-7; 10 bases match TRBD1. This receptor was taken from a human donor in good health. The source material was naive CD4+ T cells from blood. The CDR3 here is CARGTGAYEQYF. CDR3 coding DNA: TGTGCCAGAGGGACAGGGGCCTACGAGCAGTACTTC.